Described below is a single T cell receptor (beta chain) sequence and its context. In its sample, this clonotype was seen many times. There is no known antigen for this receptor. No much larger clonotype is one base removed from it; base qualities were not supplied. Hyperthyroidism patients were aged 18 to 65 years and newly diagnosed, with disease duration of less than 2 months. Any patient with an uncontrolled infection, another autoimmune disease, pregnancy or lactation was excluded. Diagnoses were based on clinical symptoms, serum thyroxine and TRAb, thyroid ultrasound and orbital computed tomography. For progressor patients, blood was drawn at the first diagnosis of hyperthyroidism, before any ophthalmopathy symptoms had appeared. Ficoll-Paque density gradient centrifugation was used to isolate PBMCs from under 11 ml of fresh peripheral blood. Progressor patients were defined as those initially diagnosed with Graves' hyperthyroidism in whom ophthalmopathy developed during follow-up. Trizol reagent was used to extract total RNA, and RNA quality was then checked on an Agilent 2100 Bioanalyzer.

The TCR beta CDR3 regions were amplified from the RNA transcripts. A first-round RT-PCR of the TCR CDR3 used the HTBI primer set with the Qiagen OneStep RT-PCR kit. A second multiplex PCR round built the libraries, followed by size selection and purification. Libraries were sequenced paired-end with 100 bp reads on an Illumina HiSeq2000. On the authors' methods: SOAPnuke was used to process the raw data, removing reads that contained adapters or uncalled bases, had a mean Phred below 15, or lacked an exact match to the constant primer or identifier. High-quality paired reads were merged using COPE v1.2.5, and each unique nucleotide sequence was defined as a clonotype. Clonotypes were aligned to IMGT TRBV, TRBD and TRBJ reference segments using MiTCR v1.1. The analysis was restricted to V-J combinations with a frequency above 0.0001, which together covered 99% to 99.2% of the repertoires. The TCS score was defined as the ratio of F50 (clonal expansion) to E x V (chaos), calculated using BLOSUM62-based TCRdist between CDR3 peptides within each V-J. Welch's t-statistics and random forest reduced 500 to 650 V-J features to 13, which were used in a naive Bayes classifier (R e1071). TCRdb redid the processing of the public reads, applying fastp at Q25 and MiXCR, and retained in-frame beta chains. Rows are combined by CDR3 protein, so each entry shows the most common genes and DNA. The V and J calls and clone size are TCRdb's, not the authors'. The sample contains about 720,000 distinct CDR3 sequences, about 17% of them found a single time. The ten largest make up over 15% of the sample.

The germline ends are 11 bases apart after V is trimmed by 0 bases and J by 1 base. The germline V gene (reference sequence) gives CDR1 as SGHAT and CDR2 as FQDESV. There are 16 amino acids in the CDR3, from cysteine to phenylalanine inclusive. The CDR3 DNA has 48 bases and is translated from base 1. The entry originates in a study of T cells in Graves' hyperthyroidism and ophthalmopathy (dated by TCRdb to between 2018 and 2021). For the wider study: Peripheral blood was sampled at the time of initial diagnosis, prior to any treatment. To identify TCR V-J signatures that set the groups apart, the researchers used a discovery cohort of more than 95 patients, made up of 40 to 45 with Graves' ophthalmopathy and some 55 with stable Graves' hyperthyroidism. Once sampling was done, hyperthyroidism patients were given methimazole at a starting dose of 30 mg daily, whereas ophthalmopathy patients were given high-dose intravenous methylprednisolone. Whether ophthalmopathy could be predicted prospectively was tested in an independent validation cohort made up of approximately 19 hyperthyroidism patients plus 17 patients who later progressed to ophthalmopathy. According to the paper, TCR Vbeta CDR3 sequencing was carried out on around 140 peripheral blood samples, which came from 40 to 45 ophthalmopathy, roughly 75 hyperthyroidism and some 17 progressor patients. The approximately 98 discovery patients were randomly divided into training and test sets at a 7:3 ratio. In roughly six Graves' hyperthyroidism patients, the study also compared T-cell repertoires from thyroid tissue with T-cell repertoires from blood. Overall study outcomes, separate from this receptor: A model built on a 13 V-J signature distinguished ophthalmopathy from stable hyperthyroidism, reaching around 90% sensitivity and 81.08% specificity in cross-validation and 80%/75% in testing. During validation, the model predicted progression to ophthalmopathy a median of approximately six months ahead of onset, with roughly 65% sensitivity and less than 85% specificity. No statistical method was used to fix the sample size in advance, and group allocation was not hidden from the investigators. Most expanded thyroid clonotypes (frequency above 0.001) were also found in blood, which suggests that blood repertoires may mirror thyroid immune responses.

This receptor was identified in a woman between 50 and 59 years old with Graves' hyperthyroidism that later progressed to Graves' ophthalmopathy. The rearrangement joined TRBV11-1 to TRBJ2-3; the D gene identity is not certain. Sequenced material: blood. The nucleotide sequence is TGTGCCAGCAGCTTAGCGGGCAGACTCCGCACAGATACGCAGTATTTT. This sequence encodes CASSLAGRLRTDTQYF.